This T cell receptor beta chain was captured by sequencing in a study of beta chain features in type 1 diabetes. The study, taken as a whole, reports: Shortening that was moderate but significant affected the TCRB CDR3s of Type 1 diabetes patients in all four CD4+ subsets. At VDJ recombination sites, type 1 diabetes patients had fewer insertions and more deleted nucleotides.

Reverse transcription of all isolated RNA meant that expressed TCRB transcripts were sequenced. The method was immunoSEQ multiplex PCR; TCRdb's version includes in-frame clones alone and lacks a portion of them. The sample yields 250,000 or so clones, roughly 21% seen once. V lost 5 bases and J 1 base, leaving 16 bases between the germline ends. There are 16 residues in the CDR3. In germline, CDR1 is SGHVS, CDR2 FQNEAQ. This clone showed up just a few times. Its specificity is not known. Sorting produced populations that all topped 95% purity. The sequence was obtained from a woman between 40 and 55 years old with type 1 diabetes. The chain is built from TRBV7-8 and TRBJ2-3; a weak D match, TRBD2 (5 bases). The specimen was naive CD4+ T cells from blood. CDR3 sequence reads: CASSPRPGVGTDTQYF. In nucleotides, the CDR3 is TGTGCCAGCAGCCCTAGGCCCGGGGTTGGCACAGATACGCAGTATTTT. Full variable domain (missing parts from reference TRBV7-8 and TRBJ2-3): GAGVSQSPRYKVAKRGQDVALRCDPISGHVSLFWYQQALGQGPEFLTYFQNEAQLDKSGLPSDRFFAERPEGSVSTLKIQRTQQEDSAVYLCASSPRPGVGTDTQYFGPGTRLTVL.